This TCR beta chain comes out of a study of beta chain features in type 1 diabetes. Comments on this clone: Its antigen is still unknown.

Whole-study findings and limits: For type 1 diabetes patients, VDJ junctions showed fewer insertions and more deletions. Possibly, sequencing cDNA over-represented cells that had high TCR expression levels.

Germline V gives CDR1 MDHEN, CDR2 SYDVKM. The CDR3 has 12 residues. V was cut by 10 bases and J by 7 bases, with 16 bases left in between. Expressed TCRB transcripts were sequenced, since all the RNA that had been isolated was reverse transcribed. Measured with immunoSEQ multiplex PCR; TCRdb has only the in-frame clones, and not every one. The sample yields about 900,000 clones, about 17% seen once. The rearrangement joins TRBV28 to TRBJ1-2; D uncertain. The TCR sequence derives from a woman under 30 in good health. What was sequenced was naive CD4+ T cells from blood. DNA of the CDR3: TGTGCCACCCGCCGGGTTGTCTCTGGCTACACCTTC. Its protein is CATRRVVSGYTF.